A selection of T cell receptor beta chains follows, all from one sample in a study of regulatory T cells in long-lasting Graves disease. Via MiXCR, TCRdb re-called the multiplex PCR reads, giving one row per CDR3 protein. The sample lists approximately 690,000 distinct CDR3 sequences; about 30% were seen once. This sample comprised peripheral blood mononuclear cells (PBMCs), obtained when the disease was refractory, from a patient treated with antithyroid drugs. These receptors originate from a female donor with Graves disease. Each CDR3 is given with its conserved first and last residue. D genes are given only for firm matches. For some rows the clone size is stated as once, few or many, or as a class when expanded; others skip it.

TRBV9	TRBJ1-2	few	.	CASSVAGAGMGYGYTF	TGTGCCAGCAGCGTAGCCGGGGCGGGAATGGGCTATGGCTACACCTTC
TRBV7-7	TRBJ2-1	.	.	CASSLAEGEQFF	TGTGCCAGCAGCTTAGCGGAAGGGGAGCAGTTCTTC
TRBV11-2	TRBJ2-7	.	TRBD1	CASSFWDSNYEQYF	TGTGCCAGCAGCTTTTGGGACAGCAACTACGAGCAGTACTTC
TRBV2	TRBJ2-7	few	.	CASSEMGRSPYEQYF	TGTGCCAGCAGTGAAATGGGGCGGAGCCCCTACGAGCAGTACTTC
TRBV2	TRBJ2-5	few	TRBD2	CASSEVGGGAETQYF	TGTGCCAGCAGTGAAGTTGGGGGAGGGGCAGAGACCCAGTACTTC
TRBV19	TRBJ1-1	.	TRBD1	CASSIGRDRGWGDTEAFF	TGTGCCAGTAGTATAGGTCGGGACAGGGGCTGGGGTGACACTGAAGCTTTCTTT
TRBV19	TRBJ1-1	.	.	CASTTEYNTEAFF	TGTGCCAGTACAACTGAATACAACACTGAAGCTTTCTTT
TRBV7-3	TRBJ1-1	many	TRBD1	CASSSTGGGTEAFF	TGTGCCAGCAGTTCTACAGGGGGCGGCACTGAAGCTTTCTTT
TRBV29-1	TRBJ1-1	few	.	CSVVRVLVPEAFF	TGCAGCGTTGTAAGGGTATTGGTTCCTGAAGCTTTCTTT
TRBV30	TRBJ1-1	.	TRBD1	CAWAGGLNTEAFF	TGTGCCTGGGCAGGGGGCCTGAACACTGAAGCTTTCTTT
TRBV6-1	TRBJ2-5	many	.	CASSENSRPLFGETQYF	TGTGCCAGCAGTGAGAACTCCCGACCCTTGTTCGGGGAGACCCAGTACTTC
TRBV12-5	TRBJ1-2	many	.	CASGLVRSYGLYGYTF	TGTGCTAGTGGTTTGGTACGCAGTTACGGACTCTATGGCTACACCTTC
TRBV7-2	TRBJ2-1	few	.	CASSSFGTLQFF	TGTGCCAGCAGCTCTTTCGGGACACTGCAGTTCTTC
TRBV5-5	TRBJ2-2	.	TRBD1	CASSLEQGAGTGELFF	TGTGCCAGCAGCTTGGAACAGGGGGCTGGTACCGGGGAGCTGTTTTTT
TRBV5-1	TRBJ1-2	.	TRBD1	CASSKTGTGGDYGYTF	TGCGCCAGCAGCAAAACCGGGACAGGGGGCGACTATGGCTACACCTTC
TRBV6-1	TRBJ2-7	.	TRBD1	CASRLGQSSYEQYF	TGTGCCAGCAGGCTGGGACAGAGCTCCTACGAGCAGTACTTC
TRBV2	TRBJ2-5	many	TRBD2	CASSRLAETQYF	TGTGCCAGCAGTCGACTAGCTGAGACCCAGTACTTC
TRBV7-9	TRBJ1-4	few	.	CASSSRPGQTINEKLFF	TGTGCCAGCAGCAGCCGCCCCGGACAGACAATTAATGAAAAACTGTTTTTT
TRBV19	TRBJ2-1	.	.	CASSRRSGDEQFF	TGTGCCAGTAGCCGAAGGTCGGGGGACGAGCAGTTCTTC
TRBV29-1	TRBJ1-5	.	.	CSVLLSGGNQPQHF	TGCAGCGTCCTACTAAGCGGGGGCAATCAGCCCCAGCATTTT
TRBV28	TRBJ1-5	.	TRBD1	CASRSGTGEYSNQPQHF	TGTGCCAGCAGGTCCGGGACAGGGGAATATAGCAATCAGCCCCAGCATTTT
TRBV19	TRBJ1-5	few	.	CASSIRRSQPQHF	TGTGCCAGTAGTATAAGAAGGTCCCAGCCCCAGCATTTT
TRBV10-3	TRBJ2-3	few	.	CAISPGTTDTQYF	TGTGCCATCAGTCCAGGAACCACAGATACGCAGTATTTT
TRBV12-3/TRBV12-4	TRBJ1-4	.	.	CASSSRRGVNEKLFF	TGTGCCAGCAGTTCCCGCAGGGGTGTTAATGAAAAACTGTTTTTT
TRBV6-2/TRBV6-3	TRBJ1-6	.	TRBD1	CASRGPGTGNNSPLHF	TGTGCCAGCAGGGGCCCCGGGACAGGCAACAATTCACCCCTCCACTTT
TRBV12-5	TRBJ1-1	.	TRBD1	CASGLATGGSGGTEAFF	TGTGCTAGTGGTTTGGCGACAGGGGGCTCCGGTGGCACTGAAGCTTTCTTT
TRBV5-1	TRBJ1-1	.	.	CASSLASGLEAFF	TGCGCCAGCAGCTTGGCTTCAGGGCTTGAAGCTTTCTTT
TRBV6-1	TRBJ1-5	.	TRBD1	CASTSPRQGANQPQHF	TGTGCCAGCACCAGTCCCCGACAGGGGGCTAATCAGCCCCAGCATTTT
TRBV12-3/TRBV12-4	TRBJ2-2	.	.	CASRRENSNTGELFF	TGTGCCAGCAGGAGGGAGAATTCGAACACCGGGGAGCTGTTTTTT
TRBV30	TRBJ1-1	once	.	CAWTFTPEREAFF	TGTGCCTGGACTTTCACACCGGAGAGGGAAGCTTTCTTT
TRBV20-1	TRBJ2-7	.	TRBD2	CSAKIGLAGNYEQYF	TGCAGTGCTAAGATTGGACTAGCGGGAAACTACGAGCAGTACTTC
TRBV11-1	TRBJ2-5	few	.	CASSPSPGKETQYF	TGTGCCAGCAGTCCCAGCCCAGGGAAAGAGACCCAGTACTTC